This entry features one T cell receptor beta chain sequence. The data belong to a study of blood T cell repertoires in COVID-19. Study-level information: Sites in the United States, Italy and Spain provided acute and convalescent COVID-19 samples. T cells, B-cell-depleted T cells, or PBMCs supplied cDNA or gDNA.

Original processing notes: Reference gene primer amplification yielded estimated nucleated cell counts. TCRdb's copy holds only in-frame clones and misses some; the assay was immunoSEQ multiplex PCR. That table supplies the V and J calls and clone size; D and trimming were determined from the DNA. The data contain 7,500 to 10,000 clones, roughly 90% of them singletons. The CDR3 contains 14 residues. Germline lookup yields CDR1 LGHNA and CDR2 YSLEER. With 1 base removed from V and 9 bases from J, the gap between germline ends came to 15 bases. Sample: peripheral blood. The sequence came from a man aged 55 to 70 with acute or convalescent COVID-19. The chain joins TRBV4-3 to TRBJ1-1, with TRBD1 as a possible D gene (5 bases). The CDR3 nucleotides are TGCGCCAGCAGCCAAGCCGACCACAGGAAGCAAGCTTTCTTT. The encoded protein is CASSQADHRKQAFF.